This T cell receptor (beta chain) is drawn from a study of blood T cell repertoires in COVID-19. Study-level information: Donors in the United States, Italy and Spain gave samples during acute or convalescent COVID-19.

Per germline, CDR1 SGHNT and CDR2 YYREEE (reference sequence). The V and J ends lost 0 bases and 5 bases, in that order; junction bases with no gene match: 7. The CDR3 sequence is 16 residues long. In the study's own analysis: Reference gene primer amplification gave nucleated cell count estimates. Data came from immunoSEQ multiplex PCR; TCRdb stores just in-frame clones and leaves some out. V, J and clone size derive from that table, while D and trimming were established from the DNA sequence. The table shows around 260,000 clones, with approximately 83% occurring only once. The study drew participants aged about 18 to 89 years from about two dozen US areas. Donors were grouped by their self-reported clinical history.

The sample consisted of PBMCs or T cells enriched from blood (not recorded which). V and J are TRBV5-4 and TRBJ2-2; 7 nucleotides align to TRBD2. This TCR derives from a woman aged 30 to 39 who had recovered from COVID-19. CDR3 loop: CASSLDSGGRTGELFF. In DNA form, the CDR3 reads TGTGCCAGCAGCTTGGATTCGGGGGGTAGGACCGGGGAGCTGTTTTTT. The full variable domain, rest sourced from reference TRBV5-4 and TRBJ2-2, is ETGVTQSPTHLIKTRGQQVTLRCSSQSGHNTVSWYQQALGQGPQFIFQYYREEENGRGNFPPRFSGLQFPNYSSELNVNALELDDSALYLCASSLDSGGRTGELFFGEGSRLTVL.